The 2 T cell receptor beta chains in this list originate from one sample, sequenced in a study of graft-versus-host responses after intestinal transplantation (dated by TCRdb to the early 2020s). Libraries came from the immunoSEQ multiplex PCR assay. TCRdb's version of the immuneACCESS table is confined to in-frame rearrangements and falls short of the full clone set. An unresolved V gene accounts for under half of the shortfall where checked; the remainder is of unknown origin. The sample contains 20,000 or so clones, around 85% of them found a single time. Approximately 0.87% of the sample is taken by the ten largest. The material was PBMCs, obtained 450 to 480 days after intestinal transplant. The receptors were sampled from a human patient who received an intestinal transplant, so some T cells may come from the graft donor.

V is TRBV5-1 and J is TRBJ2-7; unclear D gene. The CDR3 is made up of 13 amino acids. Trimming shortened V by 2 bases and J by 2 bases, and 8 bases separated the two germline ends. Germline lookup yields CDR1 SGHRS and CDR2 YFSETQ. The CDR3 nucleotides read TGCGCCAGCAGCTTCGGCGGAGCCTACGAGCAGTACTTC. It yields the protein CASSFGGAYEQYF.

The V call is TRBV6-1, the J call TRBJ2-3; D might be TRBD1 (5 bases). V shed 3 bases and J shed 3 bases, with 10 bases lying between them. This CDR3 region has 14 residues. Germline CDR1 MNHNS, CDR2 SASEGT. The CDR3 reads CASSEGHRTDTQYF. The DNA for the CDR3 is TGTGCCAGCAGTGAGGGCCACAGGACAGATACGCAGTATTTT.